Below, 28 T cell receptor beta chains from the same sample are listed, as sequenced in a study of cytomegalovirus exposure and HLA in healthy donors. Primers for the PCR totalled 60 Vbeta and 13 Jbeta. Only in-frame clones appear in the TCRdb table, and some are missing; sequencing was by immunoSEQ multiplex PCR. The table has about 170,000 clones, roughly 80% seen once. Sequenced: PBMCs. The receptors shown here come from a male donor in good health and CMV-seronegative.

The genes are TRBV18 and TRBJ2-1; 7 bases line up with TRBD1. The CDR3 loop spans 17 amino acids. Germline V gives CDR1 KGHSH, CDR2 LQKENI. Unmatched junction bases numbered 6, after V lost 1 base and J lost 0 bases. CDR3 amino acids: CASSPQPGQSSYNEQFF. DNA of the CDR3: TGTGCCAGCTCACCACAGCCGGGACAGAGCTCCTACAATGAGCAGTTCTTC.

The chain's CDR3 is CASIETPGTEAFF. The CDR3 coding sequence is TGTGCCAGCATTGAGACACCGGGGACTGAAGCTTTCTTT. V usage is TRBV6-1 and J usage is TRBJ1-1; D is unclear. The germline V gene encodes CDR1 MNHNS and CDR2 SASEGT. V shed 7 bases and J shed 5 bases, with 14 bases lying between them. This CDR3 spans 13 amino acids.

The chain employs TRBV7-2 and TRBJ1-4, with D hard to call. The V gene's germline CDR1 is SGHTA and CDR2 FQGNSA. V lost 1 base and J lost 0, with 6 bases in between. This CDR3 has 15 residues. CDR3 residues: CASSLGATTNEKLFF. The CDR3, as DNA: TGTGCCAGCAGCTTAGGAGCAACAACTAATGAAAAACTGTTTTTT.

This clone was counted once. The chain uses TRBV11-2 and TRBJ2-5; 11 bases are shared with TRBD2. Gene TRBJ2-7 matches the end of the DNA better, so the J call may be wrong. CDR1 and CDR2 from the germline V gene are SGHAT and FQNNGV. The length of the CDR3 is 16 residues. Written as DNA, the CDR3 is TGTGCCAGCAGCTTAAAAAGACTAGCGGGGACGGACGAGCAGTACTTC. Protein sequence: CASSLKRLAGTDEQYF.

The V gene is TRBV5-4, the J gene TRBJ1-1; D possibly corresponds to TRBD1 (6 bases). The CDR3 has 16 residues. Trimming shortened V by 3 bases and J by 0 bases, and 15 bases separated the two germline ends. Germline assignment: CDR1 SGHNT and CDR2 YYREEE (reference sequence). The CDR3 DNA reads as TGTGCCAGCAGCTCGAAGGGGGAGGGACTGAACACTGAAGCTTTCTTT. This codes for CASSSKGEGLNTEAFF.

The V call is TRBV18, the J call TRBJ2-2, with TRBD1 matching 7 bases. CDR3 length: 16 residues. V lost 5 bases and J lost 2; bases outside the gene matches: 8. Germline CDR1 reads KGHSH; CDR2 reads LQKENI. CDR3 region: CASSATTGINTGELFF. Written as DNA, the CDR3 is TGTGCCAGCTCAGCAACGACAGGGATAAACACCGGGGAGCTGTTTTTT.

The chain links TRBV19 to TRBJ2-5; TRBD1 matches 7 bases. The germline CDR1 and CDR2 sequences are LNHDA and SQIVND (reference sequence). The CDR3 has 15 amino acids. Trimming cost V 5 bases and J 5 bases; bases outside gene matches: 11. The CDR3 DNA reads as TGTGCCAGTAGTTTGGACAGGCGGCGGTGGGAGACCCAGTACTTC. It specifies CASSLDRRRWETQYF.

This clone appeared a few times. The chain links TRBV5-6 to TRBJ1-4; 8 bases line up with TRBD1. Germline-derived CDR1 and CDR2 are SGHDT and YYEEEE. The J segment lost 5 bases and the V segment lost 4 bases, leaving 4 bases of the junction unmatched. This CDR3 has 14 residues. The CDR3 reads CASSRGTGNEKLFF. CDR3 DNA: TGTGCCAGCAGCCGAGGGACAGGAAATGAAAAACTGTTTTTT.

The chain joins TRBV6-1 to TRBJ1-2; 9 nucleotides line up with TRBD1. The junction had 1 base not matched to a gene; V was cut back by 1 base and J by 4 bases. Germline loops: CDR1 MNHNS, CDR2 SASEGT. The CDR3 is 14 residues long. In nucleotides, the CDR3 is TGTGCCAGCAGTGAAGAGACAGGGGGCTATGGCTACACCTTC. This translates into CASSEETGGYGYTF.

About this clone: One junction end does not reproduce the germline sequence, and a read error may be involved. The same CDR3 arises from other DNA sequences in this sample as well. The chain employs TRBV30 and TRBJ1-1; D is unclear. CDR1 GTSNPN and CDR2 SVGIG come from the germline V gene (reference sequence). This CDR3 spans 11 amino acids. CDR3 residues: CAWLRFTEAFF. In DNA, the CDR3 is TGTGCCTGGCTCAGGTTTACTGAGGCTTTCTTT. The entire variable domain, with the rest obtained from reference TRBV30 and TRBJ1-1, is as follows: SQTIHQWPATLVQPVGSPLSLECTVEGTSNPNLYWYRQAAGRGLQLLFYSVGIGQISSEVPQNLSASRPQDRQFILSSKKLLLSDSGFYLCAWLRFTEAFFGQGTRLTVV.

The chain couples TRBV6-4 to TRBJ2-1; D is unclear. Trimming removed 3 bases from V and 8 bases from J, with 17 bases in between. The germline CDR1 and CDR2 sequences are MRHNA and SNTAGT. CDR3 length: 15 amino acids. The CDR3 DNA sequence: TGTGCCAGCAGTGAGTATTTGTCTCCCCGCGATGAGCAGTTCTTC. Protein product: CASSEYLSPRDEQFF.

This chain connects TRBV4-1 to TRBJ2-2; perhaps TRBD1 as D (6 bases). Trimming shortened V by 0 bases and J by 3 bases, and 14 bases separated the two germline ends. The germline CDR1 and CDR2 sequences are MGHRA and YSYEKL. The CDR3 is 17 residues long. CDR3 DNA sequence: TGCGCCAGCAGCCAAGAGGTCCAGGGGTCGTACACCGGGGAGCTGTTTTTT. Protein: CASSQEVQGSYTGELFF.

The CDR3 region has the DNA TGTGCCAGCAGTGCACAGTCGGGAGGCTACACCTTC. It yields the protein CASSAQSGGYTF. The V call is TRBV6-5, the J call TRBJ1-2; D is uncertain. Looked up from germline, CDR1 is MNHEY and CDR2 is SVGAGI. The V end was cut by 5 bases, the J end by 8 bases, with 12 bases between. This CDR3 is built from 12 residues.

V and J are TRBV2 and TRBJ1-3; 9 positions agree with TRBD1. Per the germline V gene, CDR1 is SNHLY and CDR2 is FYNNEI. This CDR3 contains 16 residues. V lost 8 bases, J lost 0 bases, and 8 bases stayed unmatched. This CDR3 is CASGGWTGASGNTIYF. The CDR3 DNA sequence: TGTGCCAGCGGTGGCTGGACAGGGGCCTCTGGAAACACCATATATTTT. Drawing the rest from reference TRBV2 and TRBJ1-3, the complete variable domain is EPEVTQTPSHQVTQMGQEVILRCVPISNHLYFYWYRQILGQKVEFLVSFYNNEISEKSEIFDDQFSVERPDGSNFTLKIRSTKLEDSAMYFCASGGWTGASGNTIYFGEGSWLTVV.

This chain uses TRBV27 with TRBJ1-5, with D possibly matching TRBD1 (5 bases). CDR3 size: 15 residues. The V and J ends lost 5 bases and 7 bases respectively, with 18 bases between them. Per the germline V gene, CDR1 is MNHEY and CDR2 is SMNVEV (reference sequence). The CDR3 loop is CASSRGGNRGQPQHF. The DNA of the CDR3 is TGTGCCAGCAGTAGGGGTGGGAATCGAGGACAGCCCCAGCATTTT.

The rearrangement uses TRBV5-4 and TRBJ1-2; the match to TRBD1 covers 7 bases. The J segment lost 4 bases and the V segment lost 3 bases, leaving 6 bases of the junction unmatched. Germline V gives CDR1 SGHNT, CDR2 YYREEE (reference sequence). The CDR3 totals 14 residues. As DNA, the CDR3 is TGTGCCAGCAGCTCTAAGGAGGGGGCCTATGGCTACACCTTC. Translating gives CASSSKEGAYGYTF.

The chain joins TRBV30 to TRBJ2-3; a weak D match, TRBD1 (5 bases). CDR1 is GTSNPN and CDR2 is SVGIG in the germline V gene (reference sequence). This CDR3 contains 14 residues. V lost 0 bases and J 0 bases, leaving 7 bases between the germline ends. The CDR3 nucleotides are TGTGCCTGGAGTGTAGGGGTGAGCACAGATACGCAGTATTTT. It encodes CAWSVGVSTDTQYF.

This rearrangement joins TRBV7-2 to TRBJ1-4; D perhaps matches TRBD1 (5 bases). Per the germline V gene, CDR1 is SGHTA and CDR2 is FQGNSA. Trimming pared 5 bases from V and 8 bases from J, leaving 15 bases between. The CDR3 sequence is 14 residues long. DNA of the CDR3: TGTGCCAGCAGCATCGACAGTGCGTCGGAAAAACTGTTTTTT. This sequence encodes CASSIDSASEKLFF.

The chain carries TRBV5-6 and TRBJ1-6; 8 nucleotides line up with TRBD1. CDR1 is SGHDT and CDR2 is YYEEEE in the germline V gene. This CDR3 has 16 residues. The J segment lost 7 bases and the V segment lost 0 bases, leaving 6 bases of the junction unmatched. Here the CDR3 reads CASSLAPGGANSPLHF. DNA of the CDR3: TGTGCCAGCAGCTTGGCGCCAGGGGGCGCGAATTCACCCCTCCACTTT.

This sequence joins TRBV4-1 and TRBJ1-2; unclear D gene. V was trimmed by 1 base and J by 1 base, leaving 19 bases between them. The CDR3 spans 18 residues. Germline values: CDR1 MGHRA, CDR2 YSYEKL. This chain's CDR3 is CASSQALFTSGVNYGYTF. As DNA, the CDR3 is TGCGCCAGCAGCCAAGCGTTATTTACCTCGGGAGTTAACTATGGCTACACCTTC.

This chain connects TRBV28 to TRBJ2-2; the match to TRBD1 covers 7 bases. The germline V gene encodes CDR1 MDHEN and CDR2 SYDVKM. The CDR3 runs 15 residues. J was trimmed by 5 bases and V by 6 bases; bases with no gene match: 9. CDR3 DNA sequence: TGTGCCAGCAGGTTCCAAGACAGGGATACCGGGGAGCTGTTTTTT. It is translated as CASRFQDRDTGELFF.

The chain is built from TRBV4-3 and TRBJ1-1; D remains unclear. This CDR3 region has 14 residues. Germline loops: CDR1 LGHNA, CDR2 YSLEER. V was trimmed by 0 bases and J by 3 bases, leaving 8 bases between them. As DNA, the CDR3 is TGCGCCAGCAGCCAAGACCACACCGACACTGAAGCTTTCTTT. It encodes CASSQDHTDTEAFF.

This clone has just a few counts. The chain recombines TRBV6-6 with TRBJ1-5; a weak D match, TRBD1 (6 bases). V lost 4 bases and J 7 bases, leaving 14 bases between the germline ends. CDR3 size: 14 residues. Germline lookup yields CDR1 MNHNY and CDR2 SVGAGI (reference sequence). This CDR3 is CASSFQGMTQPQHF. DNA for the CDR3: TGTGCCAGCAGTTTTCAGGGGATGACGCAGCCCCAGCATTTT.

J is TRBJ2-5 and V is TRBV5-1; 9 bases are a match to TRBD1. This CDR3 is built from 15 residues. Trimming took 2 bases from V and 1 from J; bases not matched to a gene: 3. Germline loops: CDR1 SGHRS, CDR2 YFSETQ. The CDR3 DNA reads as TGCGCCAGCAGCTTACAGGGGGCCGTCCAAGAGACCCAGTACTTC. This gives the protein CASSLQGAVQETQYF.

In its sample, this clone was seen a few times. V gene TRBV12-5 combines with J gene TRBJ1-1, with TRBD1 as a possible D gene (5 bases). Germline loops: CDR1 LGHNT, CDR2 FRNRAP. Trimming took 9 bases from V and 7 from J, leaving 18 bases between them. The CDR3 covers 13 residues. The CDR3 reads CASREVGVGEAFF. The CDR3 nucleotides are TGTGCTAGCAGGGAGGTAGGGGTCGGTGAAGCTTTCTTT.

This clone was seen only a few times. CDR3 coding DNA: TGTGCCAGCAGTGCCCGGACAGGGGGCGCTTCACCCCTCCACTTT. Its translation is CASSARTGGASPLHF. The rearrangement joins TRBV25-1 to TRBJ1-6; TRBD1 matches 11 bases. Germline V gives CDR1 MGHDK, CDR2 SYGVNS. The CDR3 length is 15 residues. The junction had 5 bases not matched to a gene; V was cut back by 4 bases and J by 9 bases. Together with reference TRBV25-1 and TRBJ1-6, the CDR3 gives the full variable domain: EADIYQTPRYLVIGTGKKITLECSQTMGHDKMYWYQQDPGMELHLIHYSYGVNSTEKGDLSSESTVSRIRTEHFPLTLESARPSHTSQYLCASSARTGGASPLHFGNGTRLTVT.

The rearrangement uses TRBV25-1 and TRBJ2-7, with TRBD1 identical over 7 bases. Germline CDR1 MGHDK, CDR2 SYGVNS. The CDR3 length is 12 residues. With 6 bases clipped from V and 6 bases from J, the junction kept 5 bases outside the gene matches. CDR3 residues: CASRTGAGEQYF. Written as DNA, the CDR3 is TGTGCCAGCAGAACAGGGGCCGGCGAGCAGTACTTC.

V usage is TRBV19 and J usage is TRBJ1-5; D perhaps matches TRBD1 (5 bases). CDR1 is LNHDA and CDR2 is SQIVND in the germline V gene (reference sequence). The length of the CDR3 is 15 residues. V shed 5 bases and J shed 4 bases, with 15 bases lying between them. CDR3 bases: TGTGCCAGTAGTGCGACAGCCGCACAAAATCAGCCCCAGCATTTT. Translated: CASSATAAQNQPQHF.